This T cell receptor (beta chain) was recovered during a study of OX40 agonist ivuxolimab in advanced cancers. Study in general: At doses from 0.01 to 10 mg/kg, patients were given intravenous ivuxolimab every 2 weeks. Study outcomes and limitations: Clonal expansion by week 6 occurred in CD4+ and CD8+ blood T cells (at 0.1 to 3.0 mg/kg).

The ends were cut back, 6 bases at V and 6 bases at J, with 13 bases in the middle. The CDR3 extends over 13 amino acids. Germline V gene lookup returns CDR1 SGHTA and CDR2 FQGNSA. On this clone itself: The target antigen is unknown.

Assay: immunoSEQ multiplex PCR; the TCRdb copy retains only in-frame clones and omits some. The data hold around 80,000 clones, with approximately 92% observed a single time. This TCR was sampled from an adult with an advanced solid tumor such as melanoma, head and neck, liver or kidney cancer. The rearrangement joins TRBV7-2 to TRBJ2-3; tentative D call: TRBD2 (5 bases). The sample consisted of CD4+ or CD8+ T cells sorted from blood, taken in a trial of the OX40 agonist ivuxolimab. The CDR3 here is CASRKAVSDTQYF. CDR3 nucleotides: TGTGCCAGCAGAAAAGCGGTCTCGGATACGCAGTATTTT.